Listed below are T cell receptor beta chains from one sample, sequenced in a study of long-term antiretroviral therapy in people with HIV. The method was immunoSEQ multiplex PCR; TCRdb's version includes in-frame clones alone and lacks a portion of them. The top ten clones hold under 12% of a sample with about 32,000 clones, around 85% of them seen once. Specimen: unsorted PBMCs, collected 2.2 years after starting antiretroviral therapy. The receptor source for this set is a young man with HIV. The CDR3 runs from the conserved cysteine through the conserved F or W. D genes are given only for firm matches.

TRBV2,TRBD1,CASRDDGQGAYSPLHF
TRBV2,-,CASSADSQETQYF
TRBV11-2,-,CASSPARDTEQETQYF
TRBV4-2,TRBD2,CASSQDLVSGSGQETQYF
TRBV5-1,TRBD1,CASRGQGTNTEAFF
TRBV7-9,-,CASSSGIRAYNEQFF
TRBV10-3,-,CAISEGQPTGELFF
TRBV15,TRBD1,CATSSGQGATDTQYF
TRBV5-8,TRBD2,CASSITSGRPQYNEQFF
TRBV5-5,-,CASSLVNYGYTF
TRBV2,TRBD2,CASSEVAGGTSFRNEQFF
TRBV5-6,TRBD1,CASSRQGSTDTQYF
TRBV7-2,TRBD1,CASSLGTGIQETQYF
TRBV13,-,CASSPQVGTPTDTQYF
TRBV7-8,TRBD1,CASSQGTGAYGYTF
TRBV7-2,-,CASRVDLGGREQYF
TRBV19,TRBD1,CASSIQGAISSGYGYTF
TRBV7-8,TRBD1,CASSNGQGHYGYTF
TRBV13,-,CASSLAPGTTYNEQFF
TRBV7-2,TRBD2,CASSRGLAGGYDRDTQYF
TRBV21-1,-,CASSKAPAGGFYEQYF
TRBV5-8,-,CASSSGPARGRSYEQYF
TRBV7-3,-,CASSTGTHVYNEQFF
TRBV7-9,-,CASSLGDAGTSEAFF
TRBV29-1,-,CSVGRRLPRNYGYTF
TRBV4-2,-,CASSQDGGYEAFF
TRBV5-1,TRBD1,CASSPTSTGSGNTIYF
TRBV5-1,TRBD2,CASKRGDTSYNEQFF
TRBV4-2,-,CASSQDQTGVFSYNSPLHF
TRBV5-1,-,CASSLKGENTEAFF
TRBV9,-,CASSVGRGEKTF
TRBV6-1,-,CASTFRGRNTEAFF